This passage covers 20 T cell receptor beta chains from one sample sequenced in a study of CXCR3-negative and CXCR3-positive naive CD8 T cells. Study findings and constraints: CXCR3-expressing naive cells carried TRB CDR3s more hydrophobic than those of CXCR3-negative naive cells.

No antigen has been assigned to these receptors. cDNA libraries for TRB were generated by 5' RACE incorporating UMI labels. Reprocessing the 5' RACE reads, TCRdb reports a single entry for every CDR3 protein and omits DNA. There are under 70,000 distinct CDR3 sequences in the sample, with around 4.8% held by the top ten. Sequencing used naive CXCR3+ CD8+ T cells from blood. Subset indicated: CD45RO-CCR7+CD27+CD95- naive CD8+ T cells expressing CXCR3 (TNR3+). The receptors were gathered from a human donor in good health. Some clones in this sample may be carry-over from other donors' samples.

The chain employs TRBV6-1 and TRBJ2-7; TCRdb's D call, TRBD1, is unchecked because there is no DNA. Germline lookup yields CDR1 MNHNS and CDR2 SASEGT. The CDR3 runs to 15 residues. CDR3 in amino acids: CASRLRDDSSYEQYF.

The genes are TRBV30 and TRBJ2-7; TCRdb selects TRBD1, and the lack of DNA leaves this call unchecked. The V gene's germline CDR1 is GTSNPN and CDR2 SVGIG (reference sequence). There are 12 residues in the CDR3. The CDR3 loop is CAWNRTGFEQYF. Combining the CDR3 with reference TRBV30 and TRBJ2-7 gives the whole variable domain SQTIHQWPATLVQPVGSPLSLECTVEGTSNPNLYWYRQAAGRGLQLLFYSVGIGQISSEVPQNLSASRPQDRQFILSSKKLLLSDSGFYLCAWNRTGFEQYFGPGTRLTVT.

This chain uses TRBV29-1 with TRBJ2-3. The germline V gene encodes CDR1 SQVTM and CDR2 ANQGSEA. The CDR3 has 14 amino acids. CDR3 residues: CSVEYLGPTDTQYF.

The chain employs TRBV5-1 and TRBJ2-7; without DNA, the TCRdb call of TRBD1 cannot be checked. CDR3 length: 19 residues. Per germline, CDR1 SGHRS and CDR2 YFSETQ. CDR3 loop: CASSGTGTDLHLVTYEQYF.

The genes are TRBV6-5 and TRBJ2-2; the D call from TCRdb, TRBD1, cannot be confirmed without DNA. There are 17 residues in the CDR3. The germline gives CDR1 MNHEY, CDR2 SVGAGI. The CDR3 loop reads CASSYMRDRVGTGELFF.

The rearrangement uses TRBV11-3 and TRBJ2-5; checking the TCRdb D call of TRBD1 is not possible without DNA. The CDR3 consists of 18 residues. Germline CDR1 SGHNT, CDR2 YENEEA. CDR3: CASSASPGTGVLQETQYF. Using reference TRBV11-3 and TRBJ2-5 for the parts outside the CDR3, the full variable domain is EAGVVQSPRYKIIEKKQPVAFWCNPISGHNTLYWYLQNLGQGPELLIRYENEEAVDDSQLPKDRFSAERLKGVDSTLKIQPAELGDSAVYLCASSASPGTGVLQETQYFGPGTRLLVL.

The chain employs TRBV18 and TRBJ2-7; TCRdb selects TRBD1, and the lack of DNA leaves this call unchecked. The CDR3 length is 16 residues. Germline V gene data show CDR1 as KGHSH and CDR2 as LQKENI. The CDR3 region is CASSPDTGTHYYEQYF. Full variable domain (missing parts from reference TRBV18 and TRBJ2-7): NAGVMQNPRHLVRRRGQEARLRCSPMKGHSHVYWYRQLPEEGLKFMVYLQKENIIDESGMPKERFSAEFPKEGPSILRIQQVVRGDSAAYFCASSPDTGTHYYEQYFGPGTRLTVT.

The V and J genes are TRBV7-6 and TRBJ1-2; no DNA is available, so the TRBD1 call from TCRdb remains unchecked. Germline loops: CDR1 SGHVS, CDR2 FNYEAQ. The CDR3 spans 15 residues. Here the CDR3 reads CASSSMTAPNYGYTF.

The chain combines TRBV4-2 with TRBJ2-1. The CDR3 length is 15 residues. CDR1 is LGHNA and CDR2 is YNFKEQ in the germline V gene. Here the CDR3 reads CASSQDPASYNEQFF.

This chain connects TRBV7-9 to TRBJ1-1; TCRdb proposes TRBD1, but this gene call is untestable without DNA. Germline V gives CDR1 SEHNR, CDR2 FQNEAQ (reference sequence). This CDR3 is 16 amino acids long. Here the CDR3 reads CASSLPGGGRNTEAFF.

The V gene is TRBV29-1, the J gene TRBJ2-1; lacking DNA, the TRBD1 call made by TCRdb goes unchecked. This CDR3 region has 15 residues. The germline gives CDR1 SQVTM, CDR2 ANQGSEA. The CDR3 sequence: CSVAGQALSYNEQFF.

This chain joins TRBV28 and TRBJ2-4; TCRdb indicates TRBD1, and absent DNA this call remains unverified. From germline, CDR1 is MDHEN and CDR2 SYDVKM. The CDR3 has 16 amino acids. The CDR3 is CASSLYGGSAKNIQYF.

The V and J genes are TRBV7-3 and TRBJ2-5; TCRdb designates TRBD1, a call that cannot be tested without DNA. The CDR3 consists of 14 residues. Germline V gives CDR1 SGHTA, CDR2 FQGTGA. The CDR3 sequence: CASSPDTEGETQYF.

The CDR3 loop is CSVPFGGREETQYF. This chain links TRBV29-1 with TRBJ2-5; lacking DNA, the TRBD2 call made by TCRdb goes unchecked. Germline values: CDR1 SQVTM, CDR2 ANQGSEA. The CDR3 sequence is 14 residues long.

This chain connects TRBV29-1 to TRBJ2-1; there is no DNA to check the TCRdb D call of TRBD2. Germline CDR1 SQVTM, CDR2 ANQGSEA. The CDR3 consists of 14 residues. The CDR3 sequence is CSVEVREEYNEQFF.

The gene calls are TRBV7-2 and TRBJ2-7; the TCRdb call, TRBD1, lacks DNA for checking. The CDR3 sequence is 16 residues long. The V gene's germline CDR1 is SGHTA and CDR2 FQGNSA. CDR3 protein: CASSFREAGEWYEQYF.

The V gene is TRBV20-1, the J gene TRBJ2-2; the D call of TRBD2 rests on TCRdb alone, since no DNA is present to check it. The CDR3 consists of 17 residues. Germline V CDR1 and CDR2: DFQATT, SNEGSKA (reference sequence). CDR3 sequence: CSARVGGAALNTGELFF.

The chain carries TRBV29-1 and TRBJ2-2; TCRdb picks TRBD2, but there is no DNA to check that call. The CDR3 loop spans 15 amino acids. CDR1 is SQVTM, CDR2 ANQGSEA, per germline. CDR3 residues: CSVPAGVEVPGELFF.

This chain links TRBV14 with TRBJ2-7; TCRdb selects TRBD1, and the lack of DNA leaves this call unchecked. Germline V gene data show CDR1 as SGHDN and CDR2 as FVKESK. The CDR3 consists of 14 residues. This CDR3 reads CASSYRDVEYEQYF.

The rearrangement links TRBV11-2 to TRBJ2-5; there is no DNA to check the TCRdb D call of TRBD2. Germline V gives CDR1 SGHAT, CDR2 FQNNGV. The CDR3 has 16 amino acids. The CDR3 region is CASSTRVGPLQETQYF.